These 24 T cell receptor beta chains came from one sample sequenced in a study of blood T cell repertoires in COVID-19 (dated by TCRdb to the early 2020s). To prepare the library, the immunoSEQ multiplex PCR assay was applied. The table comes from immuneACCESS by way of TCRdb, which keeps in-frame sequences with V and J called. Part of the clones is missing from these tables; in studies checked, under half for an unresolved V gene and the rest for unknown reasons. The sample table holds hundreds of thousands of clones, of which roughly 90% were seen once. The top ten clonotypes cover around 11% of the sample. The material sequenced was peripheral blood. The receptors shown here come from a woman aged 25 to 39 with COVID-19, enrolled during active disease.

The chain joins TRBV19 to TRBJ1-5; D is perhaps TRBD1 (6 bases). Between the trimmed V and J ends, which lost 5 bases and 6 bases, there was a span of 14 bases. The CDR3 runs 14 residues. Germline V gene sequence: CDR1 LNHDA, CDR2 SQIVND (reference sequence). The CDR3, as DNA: TGTGCCAGTAGTGTCCACAGGGCGGCTCAGCCCCAGCATTTT. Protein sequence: CASSVHRAAQPQHF.

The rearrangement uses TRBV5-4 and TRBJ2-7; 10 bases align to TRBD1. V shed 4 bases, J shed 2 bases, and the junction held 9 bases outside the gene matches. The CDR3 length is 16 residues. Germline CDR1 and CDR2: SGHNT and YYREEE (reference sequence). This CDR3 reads CASSPGQGFGPYEQYF. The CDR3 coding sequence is TGTGCCAGCAGCCCGGGACAGGGGTTCGGCCCCTACGAGCAGTACTTC.

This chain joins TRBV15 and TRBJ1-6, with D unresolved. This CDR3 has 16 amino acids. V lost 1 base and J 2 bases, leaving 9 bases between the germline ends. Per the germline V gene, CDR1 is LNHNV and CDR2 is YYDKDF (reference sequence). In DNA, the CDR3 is TGTGCCACCAGCAGAGGAACAGACACCTATAATTCACCCCTCCACTTT. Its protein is CATSRGTDTYNSPLHF. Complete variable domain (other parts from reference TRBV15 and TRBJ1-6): DAMVIQNPRYQVTQFGKPVTLSCSQTLNHNVMYWYQQKSSQAPKLLFHYYDKDFNNEADTPDNFQSRRPNTSFCFLDIRSPGLGDTAMYLCATSRGTDTYNSPLHFGNGTRLTVT.

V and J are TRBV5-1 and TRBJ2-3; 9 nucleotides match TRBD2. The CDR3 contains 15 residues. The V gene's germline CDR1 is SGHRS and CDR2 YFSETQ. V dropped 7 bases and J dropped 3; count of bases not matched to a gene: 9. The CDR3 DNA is TGCGCCAGCCTGGAAAGCGGGAGGTGGACAGATACGCAGTATTTT. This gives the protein CASLESGRWTDTQYF.

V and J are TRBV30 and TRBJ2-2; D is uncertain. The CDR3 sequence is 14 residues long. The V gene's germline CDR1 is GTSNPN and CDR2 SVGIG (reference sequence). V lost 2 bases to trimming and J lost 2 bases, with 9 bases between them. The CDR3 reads CAWSRTPNTGELFF. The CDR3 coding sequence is TGTGCCTGGAGTCGCACTCCAAACACCGGGGAGCTGTTTTTT.

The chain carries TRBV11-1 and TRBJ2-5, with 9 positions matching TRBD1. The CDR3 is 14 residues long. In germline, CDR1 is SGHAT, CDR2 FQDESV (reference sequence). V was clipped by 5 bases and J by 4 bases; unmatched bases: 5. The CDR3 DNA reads TGTGCCAGCAGCCCGGGGACAGGGCGAGAGACCCAGTACTTC. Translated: CASSPGTGRETQYF.

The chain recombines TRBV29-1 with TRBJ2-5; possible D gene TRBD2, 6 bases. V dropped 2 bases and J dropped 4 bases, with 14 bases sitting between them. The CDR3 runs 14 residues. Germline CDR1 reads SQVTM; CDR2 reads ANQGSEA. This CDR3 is CSVENPLARETQYF. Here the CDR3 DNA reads TGCAGCGTTGAAAATCCGCTAGCGCGAGAGACCCAGTACTTC.

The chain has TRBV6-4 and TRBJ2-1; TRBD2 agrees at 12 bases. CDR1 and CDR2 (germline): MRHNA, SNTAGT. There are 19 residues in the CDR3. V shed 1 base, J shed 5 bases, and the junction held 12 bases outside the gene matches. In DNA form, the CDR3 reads TGTGCCAGCAGTGACTACGGGCTAGCGGGAGGGGGTAGGGACAATGAGCAGTTCTTC. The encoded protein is CASSDYGLAGGGRDNEQFF.

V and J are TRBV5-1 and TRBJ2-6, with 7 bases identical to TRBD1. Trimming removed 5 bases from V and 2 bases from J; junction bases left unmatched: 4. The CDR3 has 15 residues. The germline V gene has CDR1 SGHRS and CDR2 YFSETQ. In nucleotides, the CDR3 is TGCGCCAGCAGGCCGACAGGGACTGGGGCCAACGTCCTGACTTTC. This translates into CASRPTGTGANVLTF.

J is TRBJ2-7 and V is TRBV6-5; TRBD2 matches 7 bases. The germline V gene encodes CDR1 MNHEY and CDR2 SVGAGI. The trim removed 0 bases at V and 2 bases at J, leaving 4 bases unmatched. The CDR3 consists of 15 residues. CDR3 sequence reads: CASSYSTLAAYEQYF. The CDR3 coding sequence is TGTGCCAGCAGTTACTCGACCCTAGCGGCCTACGAGCAGTACTTC.

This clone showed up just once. CDR3: CASSRGFSEQFF. The CDR3, as DNA: TGTGCCAGCAGTCGAGGGTTCAGTGAGCAGTTCTTC. The chain recombines TRBV28 with TRBJ2-1; a possible D gene is TRBD2 (5 bases). The CDR3 loop spans 12 amino acids. Germline CDR1 MDHEN, CDR2 SYDVKM. Trimming shortened V by 5 bases and J by 9 bases, and 11 bases separated the two germline ends. The whole variable domain, remainder taken from reference TRBV28 and TRBJ2-1, is DVKVTQSSRYLVKRTGEKVFLECVQDMDHENMFWYRQDPGLGLRLIYFSYDVKMKEKGDIPEGYSVSREKKERFSLILESASTNQTSMYLCASSRGFSEQFFGPGTRLTVL.

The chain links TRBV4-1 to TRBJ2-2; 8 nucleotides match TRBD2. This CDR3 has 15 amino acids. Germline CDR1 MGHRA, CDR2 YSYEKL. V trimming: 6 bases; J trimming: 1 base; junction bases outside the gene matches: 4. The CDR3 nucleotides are TGCGCCAGCAGTCTTAGCGGGGTGAACACCGGGGAGCTGTTTTTT. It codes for CASSLSGVNTGELFF.

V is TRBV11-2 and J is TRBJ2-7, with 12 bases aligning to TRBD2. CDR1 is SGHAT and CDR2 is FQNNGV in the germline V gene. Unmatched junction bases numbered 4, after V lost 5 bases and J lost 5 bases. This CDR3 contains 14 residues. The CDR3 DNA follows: TGTGCCAGCAGCCCGGGACTAGCGGGTGACGAGCAGTACTTC. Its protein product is CASSPGLAGDEQYF.

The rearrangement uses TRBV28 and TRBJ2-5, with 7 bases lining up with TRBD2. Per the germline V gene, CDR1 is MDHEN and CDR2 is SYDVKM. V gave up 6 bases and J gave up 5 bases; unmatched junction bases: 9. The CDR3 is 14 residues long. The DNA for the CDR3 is TGTGCCAGCAGCTCCCGGGGAGGGTCTGAGACCCAGTACTTC. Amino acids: CASSSRGGSETQYF.

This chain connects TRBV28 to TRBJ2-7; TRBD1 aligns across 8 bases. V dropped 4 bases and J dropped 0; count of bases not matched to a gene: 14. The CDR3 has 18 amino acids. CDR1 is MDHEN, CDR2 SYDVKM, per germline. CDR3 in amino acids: CASSSTPSTGAFSYEQYF. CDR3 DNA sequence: TGTGCCAGCAGTTCCACCCCTTCGACAGGGGCGTTCTCCTACGAGCAGTACTTC.

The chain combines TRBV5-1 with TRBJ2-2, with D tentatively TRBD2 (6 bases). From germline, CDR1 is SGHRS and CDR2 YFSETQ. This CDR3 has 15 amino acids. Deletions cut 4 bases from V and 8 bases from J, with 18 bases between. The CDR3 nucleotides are TGCGCCAGCAGCGGACCCGTTCCGGCGGGGGGGGAGCTGTTTTTT. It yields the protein CASSGPVPAGGELFF.

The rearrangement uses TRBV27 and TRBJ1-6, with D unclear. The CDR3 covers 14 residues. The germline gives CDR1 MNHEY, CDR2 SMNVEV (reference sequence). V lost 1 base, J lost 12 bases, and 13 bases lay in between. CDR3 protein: CASSLLGPEGPLHF. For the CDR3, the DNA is TGTGCCAGCAGTTTATTAGGCCCTGAGGGACCCCTCCACTTT.

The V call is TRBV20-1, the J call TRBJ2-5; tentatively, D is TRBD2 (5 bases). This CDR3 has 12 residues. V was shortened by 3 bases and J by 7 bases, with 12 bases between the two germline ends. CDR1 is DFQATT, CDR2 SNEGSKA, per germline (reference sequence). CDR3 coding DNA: TGCAGTGCTAGTTCCGGGATCCGGACCCAGTACTTC. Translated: CSASSGIRTQYF.

In DNA, the CDR3 is TGTGCCAGCAGTCGGGCCGGGACTAGCAGCCACGAGCAGTACTTC. Translated, it gives CASSRAGTSSHEQYF. This chain uses TRBV6-5 with TRBJ2-7, with 9 nucleotides matching TRBD2. CDR3 length: 15 residues. The V gene end was trimmed by 5 bases and the J gene end by 5 bases; junction bases not matched to a gene: 10. Germline loops: CDR1 MNHEY, CDR2 SVGAGI.

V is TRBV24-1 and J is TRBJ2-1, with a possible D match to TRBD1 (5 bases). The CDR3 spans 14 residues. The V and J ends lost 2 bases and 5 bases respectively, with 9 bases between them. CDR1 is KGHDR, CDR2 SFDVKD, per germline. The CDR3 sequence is CATSDWKTDNEQFF. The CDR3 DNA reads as TGTGCCACCAGTGATTGGAAGACAGACAATGAGCAGTTCTTC.

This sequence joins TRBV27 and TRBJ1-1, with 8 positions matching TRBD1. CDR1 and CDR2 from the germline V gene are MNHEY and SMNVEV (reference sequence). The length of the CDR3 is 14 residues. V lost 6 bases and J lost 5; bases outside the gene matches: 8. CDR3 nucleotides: TGTGCCAGCAGCGACAGGGGCCGAGTAACTGAAGCTTTCTTT. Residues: CASSDRGRVTEAFF.

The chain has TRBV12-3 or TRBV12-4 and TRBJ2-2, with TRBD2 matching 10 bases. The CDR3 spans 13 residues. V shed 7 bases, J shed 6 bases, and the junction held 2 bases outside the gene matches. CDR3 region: CASKTSGAGELFF. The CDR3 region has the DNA TGTGCCAGCAAAACTAGCGGGGCCGGGGAGCTGTTTTTT.

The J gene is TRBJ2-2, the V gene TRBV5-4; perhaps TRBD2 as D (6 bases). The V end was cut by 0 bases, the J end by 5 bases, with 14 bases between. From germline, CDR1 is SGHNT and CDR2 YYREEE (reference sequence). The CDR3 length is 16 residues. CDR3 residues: CASSLEGLRATGELFF. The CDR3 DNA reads TGTGCCAGCAGCTTGGAGGGACTCCGGGCAACCGGGGAGCTGTTTTTT.

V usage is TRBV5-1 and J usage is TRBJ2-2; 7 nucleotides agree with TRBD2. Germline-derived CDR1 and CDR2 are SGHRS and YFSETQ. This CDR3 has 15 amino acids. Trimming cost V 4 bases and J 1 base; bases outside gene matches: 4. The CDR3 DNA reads TGCGCCAGCAGCGTTGCTAGCGGGAACACCGGGGAGCTGTTTTTT. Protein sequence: CASSVASGNTGELFF.